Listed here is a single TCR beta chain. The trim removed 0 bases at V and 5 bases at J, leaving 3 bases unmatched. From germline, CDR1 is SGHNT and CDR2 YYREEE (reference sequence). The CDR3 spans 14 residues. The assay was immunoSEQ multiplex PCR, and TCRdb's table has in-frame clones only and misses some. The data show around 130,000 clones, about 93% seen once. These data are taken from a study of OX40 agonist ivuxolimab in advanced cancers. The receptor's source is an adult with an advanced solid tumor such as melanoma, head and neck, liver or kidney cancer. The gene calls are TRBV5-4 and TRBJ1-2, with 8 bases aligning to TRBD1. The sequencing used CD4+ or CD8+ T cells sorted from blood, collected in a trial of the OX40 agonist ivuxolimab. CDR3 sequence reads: CASSLEGTGYGYTF. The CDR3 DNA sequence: TGTGCCAGCAGCTTGGAAGGGACAGGATATGGCTACACCTTC.